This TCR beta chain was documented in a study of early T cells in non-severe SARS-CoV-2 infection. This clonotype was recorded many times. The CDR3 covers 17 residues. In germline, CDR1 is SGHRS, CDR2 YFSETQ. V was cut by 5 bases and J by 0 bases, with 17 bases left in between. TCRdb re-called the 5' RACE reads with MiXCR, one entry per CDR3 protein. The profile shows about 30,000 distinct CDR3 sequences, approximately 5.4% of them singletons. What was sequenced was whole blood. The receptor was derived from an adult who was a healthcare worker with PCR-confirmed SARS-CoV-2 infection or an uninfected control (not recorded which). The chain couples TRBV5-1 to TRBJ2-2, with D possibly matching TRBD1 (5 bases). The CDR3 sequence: CASRWGSRRANTGELFF. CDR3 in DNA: TGCGCCAGCAGGTGGGGCTCAAGGAGAGCGAACACCGGGGAGCTGTTTTTT. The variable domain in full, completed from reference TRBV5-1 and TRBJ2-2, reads KAGVTQTPRYLIKTRGQQVTLSCSPISGHRSVSWYQQTPGQGLQFLFEYFSETQRNKGNFPGRFSGRQFSNSRSEMNVSTLELGDSALYLCASRWGSRRANTGELFFGEGSRLTVL.